The 13 T cell receptor beta chains below all came from one sample that was sequenced in a study of T-cell reconstitution after alpha-beta-depleted transplantation in children (TCRdb year 2016). Receptor amplification or capture employed PCR. The sequencing machine was an Illumina HiSeq 2500. TCR libraries were prepared with molecular barcoding, using unique molecular identifiers to normalize TCRbeta repertoire quantification. TCRdb itself trimmed the public reads at Q25 with fastp, ran MiXCR and retained productive beta chains. Rows with a matching CDR3 protein are joined into one entry that keeps the most common DNA and genes. This sample holds 200,000 to 250,000 distinct CDR3 sequences; 12% were observed only once. Together, the top ten hold approximately 2.4% of the sample. The sequenced sample was PBMCs from the stem cell graft donor, obtained from the stem cell graft. The receptors stem from a human donor who donated a stem cell graft to a child with acute lymphoblastic leukemia.

This clonotype was detected ten times or more. The chain links TRBV5-1 to TRBJ2-7; 7 bases match TRBD1. The CDR3 extends over 15 amino acids. Germline V gene sequence: CDR1 SGHRS, CDR2 YFSETQ. J gave up 4 bases and V 4 bases, and 11 bases lay outside the gene matches. CDR3 amino acids: CASSLSGTEYYEQYF. As DNA, the CDR3 is TGCGCCAGCAGCCTATCCGGGACAGAGTATTACGAGCAGTACTTC.

The table lists this clonotype with many counts. The rearrangement joins TRBV30 to TRBJ1-1; tentatively, D is TRBD1 (5 bases). The CDR3 contains 15 residues. Between the trimmed V and J ends, which lost 2 bases and 0 bases, there was a span of 13 bases. Germline CDR1 reads GTSNPN; CDR2 reads SVGIG (reference sequence). In nucleotides, the CDR3 is TGTGCCTGGAGTCGTGGGGCCACAGTGAACACTGAAGCTTTCTTT. As protein: CAWSRGATVNTEAFF.

This clonotype occurred many times. The chain combines TRBV29-1 with TRBJ2-6, with D perhaps given as TRBD1 or TRBD2 (5 bases each). Trimming removed 6 bases at V and 2 bases at J, with 17 bases between. The V gene's germline CDR1 is SQVTM and CDR2 ANQGSEA. This CDR3 region has 16 residues. This chain's CDR3 is CSVRDPFRTGANVLTF. CDR3 bases: TGCAGCGTCCGGGACCCTTTCAGAACTGGGGCCAACGTCCTGACTTTC.

The table lists this clonotype with many counts. J is TRBJ2-2 and V is TRBV6-1; D perhaps matches TRBD2 (5 bases). This CDR3 comprises 15 residues. Germline CDR1 and CDR2: MNHNS and SASEGT. The V gene lost 4 bases and the J gene lost 5 bases, with 14 bases spanning the gap. CDR3 in amino acids: CASSARVAKTGELFF. CDR3 nucleotide sequence: TGTGCCAGCAGTGCGCGGGTCGCTAAGACCGGGGAGCTGTTTTTT.

This clonotype was counted many times. The V call is TRBV29-1, the J call TRBJ2-7; 16 bases agree with TRBD2. The J segment lost 2 bases and the V segment lost 6 bases, leaving 7 bases of the junction unmatched. Germline V lookup: CDR1 SQVTM, CDR2 ANQGSEA. The CDR3 runs to 16 residues. The CDR3 DNA is TGCAGCGTCCTTCCGGGACTAGCGGGAGGGGCCTACGAGCAGTACTTC. Protein sequence: CSVLPGLAGGAYEQYF.

The chain joins TRBV7-3 to TRBJ2-2, with D uncertain. Trimming cost V 3 bases and J 2 bases, with 13 bases left between them. The CDR3 length is 16 residues. CDR1 is SGHTA, CDR2 FQGTGA, per germline. Written as DNA, the CDR3 is TGTGCCAGCAGCTTGATGGACGGGCTAAACACCGGGGAGCTGTTTTTT. It is translated as CASSLMDGLNTGELFF.

This clonotype was found many times. In DNA, the CDR3 is TGTGCCAGCAGACCTGGCCAGTGGGACAGGGGAAACAATGAGCAGTTCTTC. This gives the protein CASRPGQWDRGNNEQFF. V usage is TRBV7-9 and J usage is TRBJ2-1, with 10 bases lining up with TRBD1. CDR1 and CDR2 from the germline V gene are SEHNR and FQNEAQ (reference sequence). The V gene end was trimmed by 6 bases and the J gene end by 5 bases; junction bases not matched to a gene: 13. The CDR3 is made up of 17 amino acids.

The rearrangement joins TRBV4-2 to TRBJ1-5; D call uncertain. Trimming left V 10 bases short and J 2 bases short, with 18 bases between. Looked up from germline, CDR1 is LGHNA and CDR2 is YNFKEQ. This CDR3 spans 15 amino acids. The CDR3 sequence: CAMGPGLLGNQPQHF. The CDR3 DNA follows: TGTGCCATGGGCCCCGGGCTCCTTGGCAATCAGCCCCAGCATTTT.

This clonotype was detected only a few times. This chain connects TRBV20-1 to TRBJ1-5; no definite D call. Germline V gives CDR1 DFQATT, CDR2 SNEGSKA (reference sequence). The length of the CDR3 is 13 residues. Deletions cut 6 bases from V and 4 bases from J, with 13 bases between. DNA for the CDR3: TGCAGTGCCCTAGTGGGCCCGAATCAGCCCCAGCATTTT. As protein: CSALVGPNQPQHF.

This clonotype occurred a few times. This chain joins TRBV5-1 and TRBJ1-6; D not certain. Germline V gene lookup returns CDR1 SGHRS and CDR2 YFSETQ. The CDR3 extends over 15 amino acids. Trimming shortened V by 0 bases and J by 7 bases, and 11 bases separated the two germline ends. The CDR3 protein is CASSLDGHLNSPLHF. CDR3 DNA: TGCGCCAGCAGCTTGGATGGTCATCTCAATTCACCCCTCCACTTT. Full variable domain (remainder filled in from reference TRBV5-1 and TRBJ1-6): KAGVTQTPRYLIKTRGQQVTLSCSPISGHRSVSWYQQTPGQGLQFLFEYFSETQRNKGNFPGRFSGRQFSNSRSEMNVSTLELGDSALYLCASSLDGHLNSPLHFGNGTRLTVT.

This clonotype was seen more than once but under ten times. This chain connects TRBV7-2 to TRBJ2-7, with D possibly being TRBD2 (7 bases). Between the trimmed V and J ends, which lost 2 bases and 0 bases, there was a span of 14 bases. The CDR3 extends over 16 amino acids. Germline values: CDR1 SGHTA, CDR2 FQGNSA. The chain's CDR3 is CASSLTGGLSSYEQYF. The CDR3 DNA sequence: TGTGCCAGCAGCTTAACGGGGGGCCTAAGCTCCTACGAGCAGTACTTC.

In this sample, this clonotype turned up many times. The rearrangement uses TRBV29-1 and TRBJ2-6; TRBD2 might be the D (5 bases). The V end lost 0 bases, the J end lost 3 bases, and 9 bases lay between the germline ends. Germline loops: CDR1 SQVTM, CDR2 ANQGSEA. This CDR3 has 15 amino acids. CDR3 region: CSVEEGRDGANVLTF. Here the CDR3 DNA reads TGCAGCGTTGAAGAAGGCCGGGATGGGGCCAACGTCCTGACTTTC.

This clonotype was observed many times. The chain recombines TRBV6-6 with TRBJ2-3; D ambiguous. Germline CDR1 and CDR2: MNHNY and SVGAGI (reference sequence). This CDR3 has 13 amino acids. V shed 0 bases and J shed 6 bases, with 7 bases lying between them. The CDR3 loop reads CASSYSTADTQYF. In DNA, the CDR3 is TGTGCCAGCAGTTACTCGACGGCGGATACGCAGTATTTT.